This is a list of T cell receptor beta chains from one sample in a study of T cells in Graves' hyperthyroidism and ophthalmopathy. One entry per CDR3 protein, called by TCRdb with MiXCR from the multiplex PCR reads. The data hold approximately 380,000 distinct CDR3 sequences, with roughly 13% observed a single time. The specimen was blood. These receptors were collected from a man over 45 with Graves' ophthalmopathy. Each CDR3 is given with its conserved first and last residue. The D gene is left open where the match is weak. Not all rows give a size; the values are once, few, many and, for expanded clones, a class.

J gene | clone size | V gene | D gene | CDR3 protein | CDR3 DNA
TRBJ2-1 | many | TRBV12-3/TRBV12-4 | - | CASSGVERVSYNEQFF | TGTGCCAGTTCAGGGGTCGAGCGGGTATCCTACAATGAGCAGTTCTTC
TRBJ2-5 | many | TRBV11-3 | TRBD2 | CASSLARTSGRVETQYF | TGTGCCAGCAGCTTAGCCCGGACTAGCGGGAGGGTTGAGACCCAGTACTTC
TRBJ2-3 | many | TRBV2 | TRBD2 | CASMRASGRRTDTQYF | TGTGCCAGCATGAGGGCTAGCGGGAGACGCACAGATACGCAGTATTTT
TRBJ1-5 | - | TRBV20-1 | - | CSAGTLYQPQHF | TGCAGTGCTGGAACCCTTTATCAGCCCCAGCATTTT
TRBJ2-1 | few | TRBV5-4 | - | CASSSLLRNPGAKEQFF | TGTGCCAGCAGCTCGCTACTACGAAACCCCGGGGCGAAAGAGCAGTTCTTC
TRBJ1-1 | few | TRBV14 | - | CASSQARPQRLPEAFF | TGTGCCAGCAGCCAAGCAAGGCCCCAAAGATTGCCTGAAGCTTTCTTT
TRBJ1-4 | - | TRBV5-1 | - | CASSPGGGNEKLFF | TGCGCCAGCAGCCCGGGAGGGGGAAATGAAAAACTGTTTTTT
TRBJ2-1 | many | TRBV14 | - | CASSQRTPAYNEQFF | TGTGCCAGCAGCCAAAGGACGCCGGCCTACAATGAGCAGTTCTTC
TRBJ2-1 | many | TRBV3-1 | - | CASSPNRGGTYNEQFF | TGTGCCAGCAGCCCGAATAGGGGAGGAACCTACAATGAGCAGTTCTTC
TRBJ1-6 | few | TRBV5-1 | TRBD1 | CASSIEPTGDNSPLHF | TGCGCCAGCAGCATAGAACCGACAGGGGATAATTCACCCCTCCACTTT
TRBJ2-5 | few | TRBV10-2 | TRBD2 | CASSESPGGSRETQYF | TGCGCCAGCAGTGAGTCCCCGGGAGGGTCGCGAGAGACCCAGTACTTC
TRBJ1-4 | - | TRBV27 | - | CASRAGLRSGFEKLFF | TGTGCCAGCAGGGCTGGCTTGCGTTCGGGGTTTGAAAAACTGTTTTTT
TRBJ2-4 | - | TRBV20-1 | - | CSARNPGTRIVSKNIQYF | TGCAGTGCTAGGAACCCCGGAACAAGGATTGTCTCTAAAAACATTCAGTACTTC
TRBJ1-5 | few | TRBV10-3 | TRBD1 | CAISELGQGNQPQHF | TGTGCCATCAGTGAGTTGGGACAGGGGAATCAGCCCCAGCATTTT
TRBJ2-5 | many | TRBV7-2 | TRBD1 | CASSWDRGLQTQYF | TGTGCCAGCAGCTGGGACAGGGGTTTACAGACCCAGTACTTC
TRBJ1-1 | many | TRBV11-2 | - | CASSRIGGTEAFF | TGTGCCAGCAGCCGTATAGGGGGCACTGAAGCTTTCTTT
TRBJ2-7 | - | TRBV2 | - | CASRDPGTTYEQYF | TGTGCCAGCAGGGATCCCGGGACAACCTACGAGCAGTACTTC
TRBJ2-7 | many | TRBV7-2 | - | CASSLLVAGEQYF | TGTGCCAGCAGCCTCCTGGTCGCAGGTGAGCAGTACTTC
TRBJ2-7 | many | TRBV5-1 | TRBD1 | CASGDDRASYEQYF | TGCGCCAGCGGGGACGACAGGGCCTCCTACGAGCAGTACTTC
TRBJ1-3 | many | TRBV30 | TRBD1 | CAWSPPGQGGKTIYF | TGTGCCTGGAGTCCTCCCGGACAGGGAGGAAAGACCATATATTTT
TRBJ1-2 | - | TRBV19 | - | CATRVAYGYTF | TGTGCCACCAGGGTCGCCTATGGCTACACCTTC
TRBJ2-1 | - | TRBV19 | - | CASEGLGRVQFF | TGTGCCAGTGAGGGCTTGGGTAGGGTCCAGTTCTTC
TRBJ2-3 | few | TRBV7-9 | - | CASSFALGPGGTDTQYF | TGTGCCAGCAGCTTTGCCCTTGGGCCGGGGGGCACAGATACGCAGTATTTT
TRBJ2-1 | many | TRBV10-3 | - | CAISTAPKGGDEQFF | TGTGCCATCAGCACGGCCCCAAAGGGGGGAGATGAGCAGTTCTTC
TRBJ2-5 | few | TRBV27 | TRBD2 | CASSVGLAGSDQETQYF | TGTGCCAGCAGCGTGGGACTAGCGGGGTCGGACCAAGAGACCCAGTACTTC
TRBJ2-2 | - | TRBV10-2 | TRBD2 | CASRTSGTRTGELFF | TGCGCCAGTAGGACTAGCGGGACCCGCACCGGGGAGCTGTTTTTT
TRBJ2-7 | - | TRBV6-2/TRBV6-3 | TRBD2 | CASSDTQTSGYEQYF | TGTGCCAGCAGTGACACTCAGACTAGCGGTTACGAGCAGTACTTC
TRBJ2-7 | many | TRBV2 | - | CASSGLESEQYF | TGTGCCAGCAGTGGGCTAGAGTCCGAGCAGTACTTC
TRBJ2-1 | many | TRBV12-3/TRBV12-4 | - | CASSRGPYSYNEQFF | TGTGCCAGCAGTCGCGGACCCTACTCCTACAATGAGCAGTTCTTC
TRBJ1-4 | many | TRBV20-1 | - | CSAIPDSTNEKLFF | TGCAGTGCTATCCCAGATTCAACTAATGAAAAACTGTTTTTT
TRBJ2-2 | - | TRBV11-1 | TRBD1 | CASSRQDRGTGELFF | TGTGCCAGCAGCCGCCAGGACAGGGGAACCGGGGAGCTGTTTTTT
TRBJ2-1 | many | TRBV4-1 | TRBD2 | CASSQGQREGLHNEQFF | TGCGCCAGCAGCCAAGGTCAGCGGGAGGGCCTTCACAATGAGCAGTTCTTC
TRBJ2-7 | many | TRBV3-1 | TRBD2 | CASSQVSGRAREQYF | TGTGCCAGCAGCCAAGTGAGCGGGAGGGCCAGGGAGCAGTACTTC
TRBJ2-2 | few | TRBV9 | - | CASSVSTSTGELFF | TGTGCCAGCAGCGTGTCTACATCCACCGGGGAGCTGTTTTTT
TRBJ2-5 | few | TRBV6-1 | - | CASSPQIPPAEVYQETQYF | TGTGCCAGCAGTCCTCAAATCCCACCGGCGGAAGTATACCAAGAGACCCAGTACTTC
TRBJ2-7 | many | TRBV7-2 | TRBD2 | CASSLALSGSLYEQYF | TGTGCCAGCAGCTTAGCGCTTAGCGGGAGTTTGTACGAGCAGTACTTC
TRBJ1-3 | - | TRBV29-1 | - | CSVTSGNTIYF | TGCAGCGTGACCTCTGGAAACACCATATATTTT
TRBJ2-2 | many | TRBV12-3/TRBV12-4 | - | CASSPLIAQNTGELFF | TGTGCCAGCAGTCCCTTAATAGCGCAGAACACCGGGGAGCTGTTTTTT
TRBJ2-7 | many | TRBV4-1 | TRBD1 | CASSQRTGASYEQYF | TGCGCCAGCAGCCAACGGACAGGTGCCTCCTACGAGCAGTACTTC
TRBJ2-7 | once | TRBV29-1 | - | CSVASGLLAYEQYF | TGCAGCGTAGCCTCGGGACTTCTTGCCTACGAGCAGTACTTC
TRBJ2-1 | many | TRBV20-1 | - | CSASRGRVSPSNEQFF | TGCAGTGCATCCAGGGGTAGGGTCTCGCCTAGCAATGAGCAGTTCTTC
TRBJ1-3 | - | TRBV6-1 | - | CASSYISGSYSGNTIYF | TGTGCCAGCAGTTATATATCCGGGTCTTACTCTGGAAACACCATATATTTT
TRBJ2-1 | many | TRBV6-5 | - | CASSYEVAAYNEQFF | TGTGCCAGCAGTTACGAGGTAGCGGCATACAATGAGCAGTTCTTC
TRBJ2-7 | many | TRBV20-1 | TRBD1 | CSAGKGTGSYEQYF | TGCAGTGCTGGCAAGGGGACAGGCTCCTACGAGCAGTACTTC
TRBJ1-6 | many | TRBV3-1 | - | CASSQVLTGTPLHF | TGTGCCAGCAGCCAAGTTCTCACGGGAACACCCCTCCACTTT
TRBJ2-5 | few | TRBV7-2 | TRBD2 | CASSLGLAETQYF | TGTGCCAGCAGCCTAGGACTAGCGGAGACCCAGTACTTC
TRBJ1-1 | - | TRBV6-1 | - | CASTRQGTNTEAFF | TGTGCCAGCACTCGGCAGGGTACGAACACTGAAGCTTTCTTT
TRBJ2-1 | many | TRBV20-1 | - | CSARDLSASGNEQFF | TGCAGTGCTAGAGATCTCTCAGCGTCGGGCAATGAGCAGTTCTTC
TRBJ2-7 | few | TRBV19 | - | CASSDPGRQYEQYF | TGTGCCAGTAGCGATCCGGGACGGCAATACGAGCAGTACTTC
TRBJ2-7 | few | TRBV9 | - | CASSDGLDPNYEQYF | TGTGCCAGCAGCGACGGACTTGATCCAAACTACGAGCAGTACTTC
TRBJ2-1 | many | TRBV2 | - | CASSEAWLAYNEQFF | TGTGCCAGCAGTGAAGCGTGGCTAGCCTACAATGAGCAGTTCTTC
TRBJ2-3 | - | TRBV9 | - | CASSVATGTDFTDTQYF | TGTGCCAGCAGCGTAGCTACGGGAACAGATTTCACAGATACGCAGTATTTT
TRBJ1-2 | few | TRBV20-1 | - | CSAQAFTAGYTF | TGCAGTGCTCAAGCGTTTACGGCTGGCTACACCTTC
TRBJ2-7 | - | TRBV7-9 | TRBD1 | CASSGGTGVHEQYF | TGTGCCAGCAGCGGAGGGACAGGGGTCCACGAGCAGTACTTC
TRBJ1-2 | - | TRBV7-9 | - | CASSPWSEYGYTF | TGTGCCAGCAGCCCATGGTCAGAATATGGCTACACCTTC
TRBJ2-2 | many | TRBV11-3 | TRBD2 | CASSLGAASGRNTGELFF | TGTGCCAGCAGCTTAGGTGCGGCTAGCGGACGAAACACCGGGGAGCTGTTTTTT
TRBJ2-5 | - | TRBV6-4 | TRBD2 | CASSVLLAGGETQYF | TGTGCCAGCAGCGTGCTACTAGCGGGAGGAGAGACCCAGTACTTC
TRBJ2-7 | - | TRBV19 | TRBD2 | CASSKQGLRTSGSSYEQYF | TGTGCCAGTAGTAAACAGGGGCTCCGGACTAGCGGGAGTAGCTACGAGCAGTACTTC